This T cell receptor (beta chain) was identified during a study of cytomegalovirus exposure and HLA in healthy donors. PCR employed 60 Vbeta and 13 Jbeta primers. Libraries were prepared by immunoSEQ multiplex PCR; TCRdb keeps only in-frame clonotypes and omits some of them. The table includes about 150,000 clones, roughly 88% detected once. Findings and caveats of the study: According to a later analysis, donors in an Asian-associated ancestry cluster reportedly had fewer N-insertions than the approximately 620-donor mean.

This CDR3 is 17 amino acids long. The V segment lost 0 bases and the J segment 2 bases; nucleotides outside the gene matches: 4. Per germline, CDR1 SGHNT and CDR2 YYREEE (reference sequence). A word on this clone: The antigen remains unidentified.

The sample taken for sequencing was PBMCs. This chain joins TRBV5-4 and TRBJ2-7; 14 nucleotides line up with TRBD2. The sequence was collected from a man aged 50-60 years in good health and CMV-seropositive. Here the CDR3 DNA reads TGTGCCAGCAGCTTGGGACTAGCGGGGGGGAAGACCTACGAGCAGTACTTC. As protein: CASSLGLAGGKTYEQYF.